This TCR beta chain was recorded in a study of OX40 agonist ivuxolimab in advanced cancers. Study-wide background: Patients received ivuxolimab, an intravenous treatment, every 2 weeks at 0.01 to 10 mg/kg.

Researchers took blood at baseline, on cycle 4 day 1, and on cycle 7 day 1. The repertoire was sequenced with immunoSEQ multiplex PCR; TCRdb's copy has only in-frame clones and lacks some. This sample has 52,000 or so clones, with 94% found just once. As regards this clone: Its antigen is unknown.

Overall study results and limits: Circulating CD4+ and CD8+ T cells showed clonal expansion by week 6 at 0.1 to 3.0 mg/kg.

In germline, CDR1 is MGHRA, CDR2 YSYEKL. Trimming removed 5 bases from V and 0 bases from J, with 14 bases in between. The CDR3 is made up of 16 amino acids. The receptor was derived from an adult with an advanced solid tumor such as melanoma, head and neck, liver or kidney cancer. Specimen: CD4+ or CD8+ T cells sorted from blood, collected in a trial of the OX40 agonist ivuxolimab. The chain couples TRBV4-1 to TRBJ1-3; possibly TRBD1 for D (5 bases). Written as DNA, the CDR3 is TGCGCCAGCAGCAGAGCCGGGACGGACTCTGGAAACACCATATATTTT. The encoded protein is CASSRAGTDSGNTIYF.